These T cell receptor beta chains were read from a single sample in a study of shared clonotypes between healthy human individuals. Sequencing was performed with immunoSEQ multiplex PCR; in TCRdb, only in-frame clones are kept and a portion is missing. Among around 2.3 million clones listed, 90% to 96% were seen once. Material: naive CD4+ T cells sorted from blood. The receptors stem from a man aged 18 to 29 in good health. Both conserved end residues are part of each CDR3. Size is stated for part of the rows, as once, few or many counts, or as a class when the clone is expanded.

CDR3: CASSASGSKGNYGYTF; V: TRBV11-2; J: TRBJ1-2; length: 16; size: once
CDR3: CASSYSTGSGANVLTF; V: TRBV6-5; J: TRBJ2-6; length: 16; size: once
CDR3: CASSNPGFIYGYTF; V: TRBV19; J: TRBJ1-2; length: 14; size: once
CDR3: CASSFGQSYEQYF; V: TRBV7-2; J: TRBJ2-7; length: 13; size: few
CDR3: CATLQEDFRRYNEQFF; V: TRBV5-8; J: TRBJ2-1; length: 16; size: once
CDR3: CASSLPLGQGINQPQHF; V: TRBV5-1; J: TRBJ1-5; length: 17; size: -
CDR3: CASSLSWAREKLFF; V: TRBV7-2; J: TRBJ1-4; length: 14; size: -
CDR3: CASSFRGTGFTATNEKLFF; V: TRBV19; J: TRBJ1-4; length: 19; size: -
CDR3: CASSRGVGNSGNTIYF; V: TRBV5-4; J: TRBJ1-3; length: 16; size: -
CDR3: CASSQFSGNNYGYTF; V: TRBV4-1; J: TRBJ1-2; length: 15; size: -
CDR3: CATNSDGTNYGYTF; V: TRBV5-4; J: TRBJ1-2; length: 14; size: once
CDR3: CASSATGGNQPQHF; V: TRBV9; J: TRBJ1-5; length: 14; size: -
CDR3: CATRPYRNEKLFF; V: TRBV6-1; J: TRBJ1-4; length: 13; size: -
CDR3: CAWSDHRGRGTDTQYF; V: TRBV30; J: TRBJ2-3; length: 16; size: -
CDR3: CASGARYQETQYF; V: TRBV10-2; J: TRBJ2-5; length: 13; size: -
CDR3: CASSSLDRAAGELFF; V: TRBV9; J: TRBJ2-2; length: 15; size: -
CDR3: CASRNRDRVYGYTF; V: TRBV6-5; J: TRBJ1-2; length: 14; size: -
CDR3: CASSFDRGPDTQYF; V: TRBV5-1; J: TRBJ2-3; length: 14; size: -
CDR3: CASKLGLQETQYF; V: TRBV27; J: TRBJ2-5; length: 13; size: -
CDR3: CASSKDGVWSYTF; V: TRBV21-1; J: TRBJ1-2; length: 13; size: few
CDR3: CASSARTGLSNQPQHF; V: TRBV7-8; J: TRBJ1-5; length: 16; size: -
CDR3: CASSQGGQGFGYTF; V: TRBV14; J: TRBJ1-2; length: 14; size: -
CDR3: CASSTNPDTNEQYF; V: TRBV21-1; J: TRBJ2-7; length: 14; size: once
CDR3: CASSVGLVADTQYF; V: TRBV2; J: TRBJ2-3; length: 14; size: -
CDR3: CASSLLGSAPGANVLTF; V: TRBV7-6; J: TRBJ2-6; length: 17; size: -
CDR3: CASSYQGVAGNYGYTF; V: TRBV6-6; J: TRBJ1-2; length: 16; size: once
CDR3: CASSLGSGTGELFF; V: TRBV5-1; J: TRBJ2-2; length: 14; size: -
CDR3: CASSLEGGSYEQYF; V: TRBV5-8; J: TRBJ2-7; length: 14; size: -
CDR3: CASSLTRADYNEQFF; V: TRBV7-3; J: TRBJ2-1; length: 15; size: -
CDR3: CASSLMGLAGTDTQYF; V: TRBV7-2; J: TRBJ2-3; length: 16; size: once
CDR3: CASSTSSNQPQHF; V: TRBV19; J: TRBJ1-5; length: 13; size: -
CDR3: CAIRQGSYEQYF; V: TRBV10-3; J: TRBJ2-7; length: 12; size: -
CDR3: CASSTTGGGGYEQYF; V: TRBV19; J: TRBJ2-7; length: 15; size: -
CDR3: CASRRTPSAREQYF; V: TRBV6-5; J: TRBJ2-7; length: 14; size: -
CDR3: CAIRPLGLGEQFF; V: TRBV10-3; J: TRBJ2-1; length: 13; size: -
CDR3: CASSPTGGEQYF; V: TRBV18; J: TRBJ2-7; length: 12; size: -
CDR3: CASGRDFDNSPLHF; V: TRBV6-5; J: TRBJ1-6; length: 14; size: -
CDR3: CAWSVRGATYNSPLHF; V: TRBV30; J: TRBJ1-6; length: 16; size: -
CDR3: CATGLIGTEAFF; V: TRBV28; J: TRBJ1-1; length: 12; size: -
CDR3: CASSEFRSLDTQYF; V: TRBV10-1; J: TRBJ2-3; length: 14; size: -
CDR3: CASSQDRLVSGELFF; V: TRBV4-3; J: TRBJ2-2; length: 15; size: -
CDR3: CASSEASGPQYF; V: TRBV6-1; J: TRBJ2-5; length: 12; size: -
CDR3: CASSATGQPRETQYF; V: TRBV27; J: TRBJ2-5; length: 15; size: -
CDR3: CRLGSQETQYF; V: TRBV20-1; J: TRBJ2-5; length: 11; size: -
CDR3: CASSNSYEQYF; V: TRBV6-1; J: TRBJ2-7; length: 11; size: -
CDR3: CAISSSGRIIDEQFF; V: TRBV5-4; J: TRBJ2-1; length: 15; size: -
CDR3: CSVGDTQYF; V: TRBV29-1; J: TRBJ2-3; length: 9; size: once
CDR3: CASSYSYNEQFF; V: TRBV6-6; J: TRBJ2-1; length: 12; size: -
CDR3: CASSAPEPGKLFF; V: TRBV7-9; J: TRBJ1-4; length: 13; size: -
CDR3: CASSISLGNQPQHF; V: TRBV19; J: TRBJ1-5; length: 14; size: -
CDR3: CASSEEPLGPSGNTIYF; V: TRBV6-1; J: TRBJ1-3; length: 17; size: -
CDR3: CASSLDGGGGDTQYF; V: TRBV11-2; J: TRBJ2-3; length: 15; size: -
CDR3: CASSLNRGGYTF; V: TRBV9; J: TRBJ1-2; length: 12; size: -
CDR3: CASGPGTGASNEQYF; V: TRBV19; J: TRBJ2-7; length: 15; size: -